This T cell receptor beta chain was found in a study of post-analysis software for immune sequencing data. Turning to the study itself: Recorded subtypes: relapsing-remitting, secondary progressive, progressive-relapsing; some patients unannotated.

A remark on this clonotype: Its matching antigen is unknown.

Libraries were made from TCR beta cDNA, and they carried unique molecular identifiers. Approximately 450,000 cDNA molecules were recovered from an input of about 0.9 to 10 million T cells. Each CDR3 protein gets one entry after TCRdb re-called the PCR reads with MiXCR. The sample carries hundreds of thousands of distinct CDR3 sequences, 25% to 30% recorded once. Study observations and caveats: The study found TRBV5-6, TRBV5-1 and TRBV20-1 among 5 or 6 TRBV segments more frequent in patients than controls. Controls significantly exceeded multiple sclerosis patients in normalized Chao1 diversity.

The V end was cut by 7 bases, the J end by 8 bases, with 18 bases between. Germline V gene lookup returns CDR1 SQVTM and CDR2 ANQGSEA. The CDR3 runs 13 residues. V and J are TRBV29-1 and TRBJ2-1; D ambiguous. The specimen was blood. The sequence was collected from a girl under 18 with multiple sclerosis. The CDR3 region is CSATGPTADEQFF. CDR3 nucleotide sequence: TGCAGCGCAACCGGGCCCACGGCCGATGAGCAGTTCTTC.